The present entry profiles one TCR beta chain with its context. What it recognizes is unknown. This sample is part of a study of shared clonotypes between healthy human individuals. Findings and limits, study-wide: Expectations were that clonotype sharing among donors would be affected by sequencing depth.

Naive CD8 cells comprised CD45RO-negative, CCR7-positively selected cells, excluding terminally differentiated effector memory CD45RA+ cells. Healthy adults negative for HIV, lacking recent acute infections or vaccinations, served as donors. The method was immunoSEQ multiplex PCR; TCRdb's version includes in-frame clones alone and lacks a portion of them. The sample shows millions of clones, about 94% of them seen only once. Germline V CDR1 and CDR2: WSHSY, SAAADI. V dropped 3 bases and J dropped 4; count of bases not matched to a gene: 6. This CDR3 region has 16 residues. Specimen: naive CD8+ T cells sorted from blood. This receptor was taken from a man younger than 30 in good health. The rearrangement links TRBV10-2 to TRBJ2-3; 11 bases are shared with TRBD2. CDR3 sequence: CASSDFLAGGPDTQYF. CDR3 DNA sequence: TGCGCCAGCAGTGACTTCCTAGCGGGAGGACCAGATACGCAGTATTTT.